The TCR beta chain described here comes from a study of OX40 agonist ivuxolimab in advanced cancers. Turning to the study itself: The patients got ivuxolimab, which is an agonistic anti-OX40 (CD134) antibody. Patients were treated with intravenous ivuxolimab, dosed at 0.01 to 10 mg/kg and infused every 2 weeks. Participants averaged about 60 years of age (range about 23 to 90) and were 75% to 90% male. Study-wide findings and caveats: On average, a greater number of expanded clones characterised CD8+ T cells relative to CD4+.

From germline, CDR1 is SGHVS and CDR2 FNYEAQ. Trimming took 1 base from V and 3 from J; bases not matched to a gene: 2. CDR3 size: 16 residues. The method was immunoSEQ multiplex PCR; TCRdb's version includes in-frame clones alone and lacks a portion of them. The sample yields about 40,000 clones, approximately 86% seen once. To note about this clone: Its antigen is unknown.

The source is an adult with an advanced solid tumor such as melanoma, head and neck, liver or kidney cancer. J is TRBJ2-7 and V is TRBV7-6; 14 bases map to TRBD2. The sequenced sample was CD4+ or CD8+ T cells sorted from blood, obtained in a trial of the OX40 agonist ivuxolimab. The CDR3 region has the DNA TGTGCCAGCAGCTTAGGACTAGCGGGAGGGGGCTACGAGCAGTACTTC. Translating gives CASSLGLAGGGYEQYF.